The 23 T cell receptor beta chains below come from one sample, sequenced in a study of human T cells and chemical hapten exposure. Using its own MiXCR run on the RACE reads, TCRdb lists one record per CDR3 protein. The data contain about 120,000 distinct CDR3 sequences, approximately 13% of them singletons. Time point denoted: pre-sensitization, week 0. Treatment defined: therapeutic diphenylcyclopropenone sensitization with weekly scalp DPC. The sample here was whole blood, taken in connection with sensitization to the hapten diphenylcyclopropenone (DPC). These receptor sequences come from a young woman with alopecia areata. Some clones in this sample may be carry-over from other donors' samples.

This clonotype came up a few times. The rearrangement uses TRBV4-1 and TRBJ1-4; D is possibly TRBD1 (5 bases). Germline CDR1 is MGHRA and CDR2 is YSYEKL. The ends were cut back, 5 bases at V and 4 bases at J, with 14 bases in the middle. This CDR3 contains 15 residues. The CDR3 loop is CASSEGRGLNEKLFF. CDR3 bases: TGCGCCAGCAGCGAAGGCCGGGGCCTTAATGAAAAACTGTTTTTT.

This clonotype has at least ten counts. This chain links TRBV2 with TRBJ2-1, with 11 bases matching TRBD2. Germline CDR1 reads SNHLY; CDR2 reads FYNNEI. This CDR3 spans 13 amino acids. V was pared by 6 bases and J by 5 bases, with 0 bases of the junction left unmatched. Here the CDR3 reads CASRGLADNEQFF. Written as DNA, the CDR3 is TGTGCCAGCAGGGGACTAGCGGACAATGAGCAGTTCTTC. The entire variable domain, with the rest obtained from reference TRBV2 and TRBJ2-1, is as follows: EPEVTQTPSHQVTQMGQEVILRCVPISNHLYFYWYRQILGQKVEFLVSFYNNEISEKSEIFDDQFSVERPDGSNFTLKIRSTKLEDSAMYFCASRGLADNEQFFGPGTRLTVL.

This clonotype was seen only a few times. V usage is TRBV18 and J usage is TRBJ1-1, with D possibly matching TRBD1 (5 bases). Trimming pared 3 bases from V and 3 bases from J, leaving 14 bases between. Germline V gives CDR1 KGHSH, CDR2 LQKENI. The CDR3 covers 15 residues. CDR3 amino acids: CASSPRRGLYTEAFF. The CDR3 DNA reads TGTGCCAGCTCACCCAGAAGGGGCCTATACACTGAAGCTTTCTTT. Combining the CDR3 with reference TRBV18 and TRBJ1-1 gives the whole variable domain NAGVMQNPRHLVRRRGQEARLRCSPMKGHSHVYWYRQLPEEGLKFMVYLQKENIIDESGMPKERFSAEFPKEGPSILRIQQVVRGDSAAYFCASSPRRGLYTEAFFGQGTRLTVV.

In its sample, this clonotype was seen a few times. The CDR3 DNA sequence: TGTGCCAGCAGTTTATTTGGGGAAAAACTGTTTTTT. It is translated as CASSLFGEKLFF. The chain combines TRBV27 with TRBJ1-4; D not resolved. Germline assignment: CDR1 MNHEY and CDR2 SMNVEV (reference sequence). This CDR3 region has 12 residues. V was trimmed by 1 base and J by 8 bases, leaving 5 bases between them.

J is TRBJ2-1 and V is TRBV7-6; 8 bases align to TRBD2. Germline values: CDR1 SGHVS, CDR2 FNYEAQ. The trim removed 0 bases at V and 4 bases at J, leaving 5 bases unmatched. This CDR3 has 16 residues. CDR3 sequence reads: CASSLAMRGAYNEQFF. The DNA for the CDR3 is TGTGCCAGCAGCTTAGCCATGCGGGGGGCTTACAATGAGCAGTTCTTC.

In the case of this clonotype: Compared with germline, one end of the junction differs, possibly owing to a read error. J is TRBJ2-3 and V is TRBV29-1; unclear D gene. The CDR3 is made up of 15 amino acids. Per the germline V gene, CDR1 is SQVTM and CDR2 is ANQGSEA. The CDR3 here is CSVDRPRYSTDTQDF. As DNA, the CDR3 is TGCAGCGTTGATAGGCCTAGATATAGCACAGATACGCAGGATTTT.

This clonotype was seen ten or more times. J is TRBJ1-1 and V is TRBV6-6; unclear D gene. CDR3 size: 15 residues. V was cut by 2 bases and J by 3 bases, with 13 bases left in between. Germline CDR1 MNHNY, CDR2 SVGAGI (reference sequence). The CDR3 is CASSYVPGMDTEAFF. The CDR3 DNA follows: TGTGCCAGCAGTTACGTCCCCGGTATGGACACTGAAGCTTTCTTT.

The table lists this clonotype with a few counts. V and J are TRBV5-4 and TRBJ2-5; 13 bases line up with TRBD2. From germline, CDR1 is SGHNT and CDR2 YYREEE (reference sequence). The CDR3 runs 16 residues. J gave up 5 bases and V 4 bases, and 8 bases lay outside the gene matches. The CDR3 region is CASSELAGGPLETQYF. CDR3 DNA sequence: TGTGCCAGCAGCGAACTAGCGGGGGGGCCCCTGGAGACCCAGTACTTC.

This clonotype was observed a handful of times. This CDR3 is CASRVRGYPYNEQFF. For the CDR3, the DNA is TGTGCCAGCAGAGTACGGGGGTACCCGTACAATGAGCAGTTCTTC. The genes are TRBV28 and TRBJ2-1; weak D call: TRBD2 (6 bases). The V and J ends lost 6 bases and 4 bases respectively, with 16 bases between them. Germline loops: CDR1 MDHEN, CDR2 SYDVKM. The CDR3 has 15 amino acids.

This clonotype occurred a few times. CDR3 DNA: TGTGCCAGCAGTTCCACGCAAACAGGGGAGACCCAGTACTTC. It specifies CASSSTQTGETQYF. J is TRBJ2-5 and V is TRBV12-3 or TRBV12-4; tentatively, D is TRBD1 (6 bases). There are 14 residues in the CDR3. With 4 bases removed from V and 5 bases from J, the gap between germline ends came to 14 bases.

This clonotype was picked up a small number of times. The chain links TRBV12-3 or TRBV12-4 to TRBJ1-1, with 7 bases fitting TRBD1. V gave up 7 bases and J gave up 3 bases; unmatched junction bases: 5. The CDR3 covers 13 residues. CDR3 region: CASNQGVYTEAFF. The CDR3 DNA reads as TGTGCCAGCAATCAGGGGGTATACACTGAAGCTTTCTTT.

This clonotype has a handful of counts. The rearrangement joins TRBV20-1 to TRBJ2-1; TRBD2 agrees at 10 bases. The CDR3 contains 15 residues. V shed 5 bases, J shed 0 bases, and the junction held 4 bases outside the gene matches. Germline-derived CDR1 and CDR2 are DFQATT and SNEGSKA (reference sequence). The CDR3 DNA sequence: TGCAGTGCTGGGACTAGCGTTTTCTCCTACAATGAGCAGTTCTTC. Translating it yields CSAGTSVFSYNEQFF.

This clonotype showed up just once. The rearrangement uses TRBV9 and TRBJ2-1, with D hard to call. The CDR3 consists of 15 residues. Deletions cut 0 bases from V and 0 bases from J, with 7 bases between. Germline CDR1 SGDLS, CDR2 YYNGEE. CDR3 nucleotide sequence: TGTGCCAGCAGCGTAGGCCGGAGCTCCTACAATGAGCAGTTCTTC. Translated, it gives CASSVGRSSYNEQFF.

This clonotype was counted only a few times. The J gene is TRBJ1-1, the V gene TRBV7-9; 10 bases are a match to TRBD1. The CDR3 runs to 17 residues. Germline V CDR1 and CDR2: SEHNR, FQNEAQ (reference sequence). Trimming cost V 2 bases and J 1 base; bases outside gene matches: 7. CDR3: CASSLPGQGKGNTEAFF. The CDR3 bases are TGTGCCAGCAGCTTACCGGGACAGGGGAAGGGGAACACTGAAGCTTTCTTT.

This clonotype was seen a few times. The V and J genes are TRBV29-1 and TRBJ2-5; D is perhaps TRBD1 (5 bases). Germline V gene lookup returns CDR1 SQVTM and CDR2 ANQGSEA. Between the trimmed V and J ends, which lost 0 bases and 4 bases, there was a span of 12 bases. The CDR3 has 14 residues. This chain's CDR3 is CSVEDPAGRETQYF. The CDR3 DNA follows: TGCAGCGTTGAAGATCCGGCAGGGCGAGAGACCCAGTACTTC.

This clonotype was seen a handful of times. The chain joins TRBV6-6 to TRBJ2-3; TRBD1 might be the D (6 bases). Germline V gene sequence: CDR1 MNHNY, CDR2 SVGAGI (reference sequence). V dropped 4 bases and J dropped 0 bases, with 17 bases sitting between them. The CDR3 runs 17 residues. The CDR3 nucleotides are TGTGCCAGCAGTTCATCCAGGGGTGCGGATAGCACAGATACGCAGTATTTT. This translates into CASSSSRGADSTDTQYF.

This clonotype turned up a few times. This chain connects TRBV11-2 to TRBJ2-6; D not certain. Per germline, CDR1 SGHAT and CDR2 FQNNGV. V was pared by 9 bases and J by 2 bases, with 8 bases between. The CDR3 extends over 13 amino acids. CDR3 amino acids: CARRTPGANVLTF. CDR3 bases: TGTGCCAGACGGACCCCTGGGGCCAACGTCCTGACTTTC.

This clonotype was found a few times. J is TRBJ2-5 and V is TRBV30; the D gene is possibly TRBD2 (5 bases). V gave up 1 base and J gave up 4 bases, with 10 bases separating them. Germline V gene sequence: CDR1 GTSNPN, CDR2 SVGIG (reference sequence). The CDR3 loop spans 13 amino acids. DNA of the CDR3: TGTGCCTGGAGTGGGAGGTCCCCAGAGACCCAGTACTTC. This gives the protein CAWSGRSPETQYF. The variable domain in full, completed from reference TRBV30 and TRBJ2-5, reads SQTIHQWPATLVQPVGSPLSLECTVEGTSNPNLYWYRQAAGRGLQLLFYSVGIGQISSEVPQNLSASRPQDRQFILSSKKLLLSDSGFYLCAWSGRSPETQYFGPGTRLLVL.

V is TRBV7-7 and J is TRBJ2-1, with 10 positions matching TRBD1. CDR3 length equals 15 residues. Germline-derived CDR1 and CDR2 are SSHAT and FNYEAQ (reference sequence). V shed 5 bases, J shed 4 bases, and the junction held 5 bases outside the gene matches. The CDR3 is CASSRDRGLYNEQFF. Written as DNA, the CDR3 is TGTGCCAGCAGCCGCGACAGGGGGCTTTACAATGAGCAGTTCTTC.

In its sample, this clonotype was seen many times. The chain couples TRBV7-9 to TRBJ1-6, with a possible D match to TRBD1 (5 bases). Trimming left V 5 bases short and J 2 bases short, with 7 bases between. The CDR3 extends over 14 amino acids. In germline, CDR1 is SEHNR, CDR2 FQNEAQ (reference sequence). The CDR3 nucleotides are TGTGCCAGCAGCGCGGGGGCCTATAATTCACCCCTCCACTTT. It specifies CASSAGAYNSPLHF.

The V and J genes are TRBV11-2 and TRBJ1-3; the D is unclear. The V gene lost 0 bases and the J gene lost 2 bases, with 8 bases spanning the gap. From germline, CDR1 is SGHAT and CDR2 FQNNGV. This CDR3 has 15 amino acids. The CDR3 DNA sequence: TGTGCCAGCAGCTTAGATTTATCCACTGGAAACACCATATATTTT. This translates into CASSLDLSTGNTIYF.

The J gene is TRBJ1-1, the V gene TRBV27, with 7 bases matching TRBD1. From germline, CDR1 is MNHEY and CDR2 SMNVEV (reference sequence). The CDR3 length is 13 residues. V was clipped by 2 bases and J by 8 bases; unmatched bases: 5. The CDR3 region has the DNA TGTGCCAGCAGTTTACGCCCGGACAGGGAAGCTTTCTTT. This gives the protein CASSLRPDREAFF.

This clonotype appeared a few times. The CDR3 here is CASSHTPGQPYGYTF. CDR3 sequence (DNA): TGTGCCAGCAGCCACACTCCGGGGCAGCCCTATGGCTACACCTTC. The V and J genes are TRBV3-1 and TRBJ1-2; possible D gene TRBD1, 5 bases. The germline V gene encodes CDR1 LGHDT and CDR2 YNNKEL (reference sequence). This CDR3 has 15 amino acids. Trimming left V 3 bases short and J 4 bases short, with 15 bases between.